These T cell receptor beta chains were read from a single sample in a study of glioma-infiltrating T cells after dendritic cell vaccination. The method was immunoSEQ multiplex PCR; TCRdb's version includes in-frame clones alone and lacks a portion of them. The top ten hold under 10% of the sample, which has about 64,000 clones, 75% to 85% seen once. The sample in question was blood, obtained before dendritic cell vaccination. These receptor sequences come from a human donor with glioblastoma. Each CDR3 is given with its conserved first and last residue. A D gene is named only where the DNA matches it firmly. Rows may omit the clone size; those that give it use once, few, many or a size class.

CDR3 protein	CDR3 DNA	clone size	J gene	D gene	V gene
CASSADNANTGELFF	TGTGCCAGCAGTGCAGATAACGCGAACACCGGGGAGCTGTTTTTT	.	TRBJ2-2	.	TRBV28
CASSSGQGTLPEAFF	TGTGCCAGCAGTTCCGGACAGGGCACTTTACCTGAAGCTTTCTTT	.	TRBJ1-1	TRBD1	TRBV5-4
CASSIQGDNSPLHF	TGTGCCAGTAGTATCCAGGGGGATAATTCACCCCTCCACTTT	.	TRBJ1-6	TRBD1	TRBV19
CASSPGTSGGAKYF	TGTGCCAGCAGCCCCGGGACTAGCGGGGGGGCCAAGTACTTC	.	TRBJ2-7	TRBD2	TRBV13
CASSSSQGVLGSDTQYF	TGCGCCAGCAGCTCGTCACAGGGGGTGCTTGGCTCAGATACGCAGTATTTT	.	TRBJ2-3	TRBD1	TRBV5-1
CASSFGGDANEQFF	TGCGCCAGCAGCTTCGGAGGAGATGCCAATGAGCAGTTCTTC	once	TRBJ2-1	.	TRBV5-1
CASSPRQGSSYEQYF	TGTGCCAGCAGCCCGAGACAGGGGAGCTCCTACGAGCAGTACTTC	.	TRBJ2-7	TRBD1	TRBV9
CASSGVSGGGYEQYF	TGTGCCAGCAGCGGAGTAAGCGGGGGTGGCTACGAGCAGTACTTC	.	TRBJ2-7	TRBD2	TRBV9
CASSPAGGTDTQYF	TGTGCCAGCTCACCAGCGGGGGGGACAGATACGCAGTATTTT	.	TRBJ2-3	TRBD2	TRBV18
CASSFIDRGRDGYTF	TGTGCCAGCAGCTTTATCGACAGGGGGCGGGATGGCTACACCTTC	.	TRBJ1-2	TRBD1	TRBV5-6
CAIPTQRGRGYEQYF	TGTGCCATTCCCACCCAGCGGGGCAGAGGTTACGAGCAGTACTTC	.	TRBJ2-7	TRBD2	TRBV6-1
CASSQRTGGVDTGELFF	TGCGCCAGCAGCCAACGCACGGGGGGGGTGGACACCGGGGAGCTGTTTTTT	.	TRBJ2-2	TRBD2	TRBV4-1
CASSAFVGLAWGYEQYF	TGTGCCAGCAGCGCCTTTGTTGGACTAGCATGGGGATACGAGCAGTACTTC	.	TRBJ2-7	TRBD2	TRBV5-6
CASSYVQGVAKNIQYF	TGCGCCAGCAGCTACGTACAGGGCGTAGCCAAAAACATTCAGTACTTC	.	TRBJ2-4	.	TRBV5-1
CASSPSSGGTRARETQYF	TGTGCCAGCAGTCCGAGTAGCGGGGGGACGCGGGCCCGGGAGACCCAGTACTTC	once	TRBJ2-5	TRBD2	TRBV28